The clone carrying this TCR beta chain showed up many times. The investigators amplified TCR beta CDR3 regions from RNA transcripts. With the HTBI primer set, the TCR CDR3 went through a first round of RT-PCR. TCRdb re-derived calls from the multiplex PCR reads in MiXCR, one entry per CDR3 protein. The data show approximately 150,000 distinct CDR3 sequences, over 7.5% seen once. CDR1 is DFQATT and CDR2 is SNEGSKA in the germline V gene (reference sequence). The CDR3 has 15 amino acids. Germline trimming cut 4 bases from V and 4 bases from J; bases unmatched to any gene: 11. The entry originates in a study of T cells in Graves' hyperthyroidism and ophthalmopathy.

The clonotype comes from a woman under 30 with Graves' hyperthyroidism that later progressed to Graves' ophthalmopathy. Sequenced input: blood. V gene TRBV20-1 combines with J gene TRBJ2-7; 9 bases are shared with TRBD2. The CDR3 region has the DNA TGCAGTGCTACCCCCCCGGCTAGCGGGACTTACGAGCAGTACTTC. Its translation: CSATPPASGTYEQYF.